A single sample gave rise to the 27 T cell receptor beta chains below, sequenced in a study of low-dose radiotherapy and immunotherapy resistance in tumors. Time point meaning: after trial treatment. Treatment given: LDRT plus nivolumab, ipilimumab, low-dose cyclophosphamide and aspirin (RACIN trial). Alpha and beta chains were covered, as first-strand cDNA relied on TRAV- and TRBV-specific primers. TCR amplification used around 19 PCR cycles, a constant-region primer and a V-primer adapter. Each CDR3 protein gets one entry after TCRdb re-called the reads with MiXCR. The table includes about 91,000 distinct CDR3 sequences, around a fifth detected once. Sequencing was performed on PBMCs, taken after low-dose radiotherapy plus immunotherapy. The receptors come from a female donor with ovarian cancer.

This clonotype was detected ten times or more. V and J are TRBV7-2 and TRBJ2-7; 7 bases map to TRBD2. The junction had 7 bases not matched to a gene; V was cut back by 5 bases and J by 6 bases. Germline values: CDR1 SGHTA, CDR2 FQGNSA. The CDR3 totals 13 residues. Here the CDR3 reads CASSPAGQGEQYF. Here the CDR3 DNA reads TGTGCCAGCAGCCCAGCGGGGCAGGGCGAGCAGTACTTC.

This clonotype was detected only once. The chain has TRBV19 and TRBJ1-4, with D unresolved. The germline V gene has CDR1 LNHDA and CDR2 SQIVND (reference sequence). V lost 6 bases to trimming and J lost 8 bases, with 7 bases between them. The CDR3 runs to 11 residues. The CDR3 DNA reads as TGTGCCAGTAGAGAATACGAAAAACTGTTTTTT. It encodes CASREYEKLFF.

This clonotype has ten or more counts. V is TRBV20-1 and J is TRBJ2-2; 14 bases align to TRBD2. Germline loops: CDR1 DFQATT, CDR2 SNEGSKA (reference sequence). This CDR3 region has 18 residues. V shed 0 bases and J 4 bases; nucleotides not matched to a gene: 7. CDR3 residues: CSARDRLAGGLGTGELFF. CDR3 coding DNA: TGCAGTGCTAGAGACCGACTAGCGGGGGGGCTTGGCACCGGGGAGCTGTTTTTT.

This clonotype was observed many times. V gene TRBV7-2 combines with J gene TRBJ1-1; TRBD1 matches at 7 bases. In germline, CDR1 is SGHTA, CDR2 FQGNSA. V dropped 2 bases and J dropped 5; count of bases not matched to a gene: 5. There are 14 residues in the CDR3. The CDR3 nucleotides are TGTGCCAGCAGCTTATACAGGGGTGGAACTGAAGCTTTCTTT. Translation gives CASSLYRGGTEAFF.

This clonotype was picked up many times. The chain carries TRBV7-9 and TRBJ2-5, with D unclear. V was cut by 2 bases and J by 7 bases, with 23 bases left in between. This CDR3 spans 17 amino acids. Germline-derived CDR1 and CDR2 are SEHNR and FQNEAQ (reference sequence). This chain's CDR3 is CASSLIDPIFGPGTQYF. The CDR3 nucleotides are TGTGCCAGCAGCTTAATCGACCCTATTTTTGGTCCGGGGACCCAGTACTTC.

This clonotype has ten or more counts. V and J are TRBV29-1 and TRBJ2-3, with TRBD1 matching 11 bases. Trimming at V came to 7 bases and at J to 3 bases, leaving 6 bases not matched to a gene. Germline lookup yields CDR1 SQVTM and CDR2 ANQGSEA. CDR3 size: 14 residues. The CDR3 DNA follows: TGCAGCGATAGGACAGGGGGCGAGACAGATACGCAGTATTTT. Translating it yields CSDRTGGETDTQYF.

The table lists this clonotype with many counts. The genes are TRBV12-3 or TRBV12-4 and TRBJ2-3; 8 bases are a match to TRBD2. The CDR3 has 14 residues. The ends lost 6 bases at V and 5 bases at J; junction bases unmatched: 7. The CDR3 coding sequence is TGTGCCAGCAGAGCCGCGGGGGGACAAGATACGCAGTATTTT. This codes for CASRAAGGQDTQYF.

This clonotype was found many times. This rearrangement joins TRBV20-1 to TRBJ2-1, with D perhaps TRBD1 (6 bases). Germline assignment: CDR1 DFQATT and CDR2 SNEGSKA (reference sequence). V lost 5 bases and J lost 6, with 26 bases in between. This CDR3 spans 17 amino acids. The CDR3 coding sequence is TGCAGTGCTGGCGATCGACAGGCTCCTAGCAGAAGCAATGAGCAGTTCTTC. Amino acid sequence: CSAGDRQAPSRSNEQFF.

This clonotype was seen repeatedly, ten times or more. This CDR3 reads CASSKVVGMDEQYF. The CDR3 DNA is TGTGCCAGCAGCAAAGTAGTCGGGATGGACGAGCAGTACTTC. The J gene is TRBJ2-7, the V gene TRBV21-1; the D segment call TRBD1 is taken from the table without a DNA check. TRBV21-1 is reported as a pseudogene. This CDR3 has 14 residues.

This clonotype was observed many times. The chain recombines TRBV7-9 with TRBJ2-1, with 13 bases fitting TRBD2. The J segment lost 4 bases and the V segment lost 1 base, leaving 4 bases of the junction unmatched. CDR1 SEHNR and CDR2 FQNEAQ come from the germline V gene (reference sequence). CDR3 length: 17 residues. The CDR3 is CASSLGLAGGLYNEQFF. The CDR3 DNA is TGTGCCAGCAGCTTAGGACTAGCGGGGGGACTGTACAATGAGCAGTTCTTC. Using reference TRBV7-9 and TRBJ2-1 for the parts outside the CDR3, the full variable domain is DTGVSQNPRHKITKRGQNVTFRCDPISEHNRLYWYRQTLGQGPEFLTYFQNEAQLEKSRLLSDRFSAERPKGSFSTLEIQRTEQGDSAMYLCASSLGLAGGLYNEQFFGPGTRLTVL.

In this sample, this clonotype turned up a few times. The chain employs TRBV20-1 and TRBJ2-3; TRBD2 aligns across 8 bases. Germline V gene lookup returns CDR1 DFQATT and CDR2 SNEGSKA (reference sequence). The CDR3 extends over 14 amino acids. The V gene end was trimmed by 3 bases and the J gene end by 1 base; junction bases not matched to a gene: 3. The CDR3 is CSASLTSGTDTQYF. Here the CDR3 DNA reads TGCAGTGCTAGTTTGACTAGCGGCACAGATACGCAGTATTTT.

This clonotype was recorded at least ten times. This sequence joins TRBV27 and TRBJ1-1; D is undetermined. Trimming shortened V by 5 bases and J by 1 base, and 20 bases separated the two germline ends. The germline V gene encodes CDR1 MNHEY and CDR2 SMNVEV (reference sequence). This CDR3 contains 17 residues. DNA of the CDR3: TGTGCCAGCAGTCCAGACCCGACCCGAGGTACGAACACTGAAGCTTTCTTT. Its translation: CASSPDPTRGTNTEAFF.

There are many counts of this clonotype. This sequence joins TRBV24-1 and TRBJ2-1, with D perhaps matching TRBD2 (6 bases). Germline CDR1 and CDR2: KGHDR and SFDVKD. The CDR3 spans 16 residues. V was shortened by 1 base and J by 3 bases, with 12 bases between the two germline ends. The DNA of the CDR3 is TGTGCCACCAGTGATTTAACAGCGGAGGGCTACAATGAGCAGTTCTTC. It is translated as CATSDLTAEGYNEQFF.

The chain couples TRBV20-1 to TRBJ1-1; D may be TRBD1 (5 bases). Trimming stripped 1 base from V and 3 bases from J, with 15 bases between. CDR3 length: 15 amino acids. Per the germline V gene, CDR1 is DFQATT and CDR2 is SNEGSKA (reference sequence). This CDR3 is CSARGGRGTDTEAFF. The CDR3 DNA sequence: TGCAGTGCTAGAGGTGGCAGAGGGACTGACACTGAAGCTTTCTTT.

This clonotype has at least ten counts. The rearrangement joins TRBV28 to TRBJ2-7; 12 bases line up with TRBD1. This CDR3 is 16 amino acids long. V dropped 5 bases and J dropped 7; count of bases not matched to a gene: 12. Germline loops: CDR1 MDHEN, CDR2 SYDVKM. The CDR3 DNA reads TGTGCCAGCAGTGGACCCCGGGACAGGGGGCGAGGGGAGCAGTACTTC. The encoded protein is CASSGPRDRGRGEQYF. Full variable domain (missing parts from reference TRBV28 and TRBJ2-7): DVKVTQSSRYLVKRTGEKVFLECVQDMDHENMFWYRQDPGLGLRLIYFSYDVKMKEKGDIPEGYSVSREKKERFSLILESASTNQTSMYLCASSGPRDRGRGEQYFGPGTRLTVT.

This clonotype has a count of ten or more. The V gene is TRBV6-6, the J gene TRBJ2-1; no reliable D call. Germline V gives CDR1 MNHNY, CDR2 SVGAGI (reference sequence). V was pared by 2 bases and J by 7 bases, with 6 bases between. This CDR3 contains 12 residues. The CDR3 DNA follows: TGTGCCAGCAGTTACGGGCCGAATGAGCAGTTCTTC. It codes for CASSYGPNEQFF.

This clonotype was recorded many times. The chain links TRBV9 to TRBJ1-1; 10 nucleotides match TRBD1. The CDR3 covers 18 residues. In germline, CDR1 is SGDLS, CDR2 YYNGEE. The junction had 12 bases not matched to a gene; V was cut back by 3 bases and J by 1 base. The CDR3 here is CASSGGQGPVGGNTEAFF. CDR3 coding DNA: TGTGCCAGCAGCGGGGGACAGGGGCCCGTGGGAGGGAACACTGAAGCTTTCTTT.

This clonotype has a count of ten or more. The chain employs TRBV27 and TRBJ2-7; D call uncertain. V dropped 2 bases and J dropped 0 bases, with 14 bases sitting between them. The CDR3 runs to 16 residues. Germline values: CDR1 MNHEY, CDR2 SMNVEV (reference sequence). CDR3 residues: CASSLLGKIASYEQYF. The CDR3 region has the DNA TGTGCCAGCAGTTTACTTGGTAAGATCGCCTCCTACGAGCAGTACTTC.

For this clonotype: This may arise from a read error, as a much more abundant clone is one base away. The rearrangement uses TRBV7-9 and TRBJ2-1, with TRBD1 identical over 10 bases. The germline CDR1 and CDR2 sequences are SEHNR and FQNEAQ (reference sequence). The CDR3 spans 14 residues. Trimming removed 6 bases from V and 13 bases from J; junction bases left unmatched: 12. The CDR3 reads CASSLTGGKETQFF. CDR3 nucleotides: TGTGCCAGCAGTTTGACAGGGGGCAAGGAGACCCAGTTCTTC.

This clonotype was seen more than once but under ten times. The chain carries TRBV20-1 and TRBJ1-1, with D tentatively TRBD1 (5 bases). This CDR3 is built from 13 residues. Germline V gene lookup returns CDR1 DFQATT and CDR2 SNEGSKA (reference sequence). V was pared by 4 bases and J by 11 bases, with 20 bases between. The CDR3 region is CSATSETATGAFF. The CDR3 bases are TGCAGTGCTACTTCTGAGACAGCCACCGGGGCTTTCTTT.

In its sample, this clonotype was seen many times. The chain links TRBV5-1 to TRBJ2-7; 7 nucleotides line up with TRBD2. V lost 1 base and J lost 5; bases outside the gene matches: 0. CDR1 is SGHRS and CDR2 is YFSETQ in the germline V gene. The CDR3 runs 12 residues. CDR3 sequence reads: CASSLTSDEQYF. CDR3 coding DNA: TGCGCCAGCAGCTTGACTAGCGACGAGCAGTACTTC. Full variable domain (rest looked up from reference TRBV5-1 and TRBJ2-7): KAGVTQTPRYLIKTRGQQVTLSCSPISGHRSVSWYQQTPGQGLQFLFEYFSETQRNKGNFPGRFSGRQFSNSRSEMNVSTLELGDSALYLCASSLTSDEQYFGPGTRLTVT.

This clonotype has a count of ten or more. The chain is built from TRBV10-3 and TRBJ2-2; D is unclear. Germline loops: CDR1 ENHRY, CDR2 SYGVKD. The CDR3 totals 18 residues. V was clipped by 4 bases and J by 0 bases, with 18 bases between them. DNA of the CDR3: TGTGCCATCAGTGTCTACCGGGTGGCCACTACGAACACCGGGGAGCTGTTTTTT. This codes for CAISVYRVATTNTGELFF.

This clonotype was counted at least ten times. V and J are TRBV20-1 and TRBJ2-7; D might be TRBD2 (6 bases). The CDR3 extends over 13 amino acids. CDR1 DFQATT and CDR2 SNEGSKA come from the germline V gene (reference sequence). V was pared by 0 bases and J by 5 bases, with 11 bases between. CDR3 DNA sequence: TGCAGTGCTAGAGACCCGGGAGTCGACGAGCAGTACTTC. Amino acid sequence: CSARDPGVDEQYF.

This clonotype has ten or more counts. V and J are TRBV27 and TRBJ1-2; D ambiguous. The CDR3 has 11 amino acids. Germline V gene data show CDR1 as MNHEY and CDR2 as SMNVEV (reference sequence). Deletions cut 6 bases from V and 9 bases from J, with 11 bases between. Here the CDR3 reads CASSVGGSYTF. CDR3 DNA sequence: TGTGCCAGCAGCGTGGGCGGGAGCTACACCTTC.

The chain couples TRBV3-1 to TRBJ1-4; a weak D match, TRBD1 (5 bases). The CDR3 totals 15 residues. V shed 0 bases and J shed 2 bases, with 7 bases lying between them. Germline V lookup: CDR1 LGHDT, CDR2 YNNKEL (reference sequence). In DNA, the CDR3 is TGTGCCAGCAGCCAAGAGGGGCGTACTAATGAAAAACTGTTTTTT. It specifies CASSQEGRTNEKLFF.

This clonotype was seen ten or more times. The rearrangement joins TRBV29-1 to TRBJ2-7, with a weak D call TRBD1 (6 bases). The germline V gene has CDR1 SQVTM and CDR2 ANQGSEA. Trimming removed 4 bases from V and 3 bases from J, with 16 bases in between. CDR3 length: 14 amino acids. CDR3 in amino acids: CSVAWAGVGYEQYF. CDR3 nucleotides: TGCAGCGTTGCTTGGGCAGGGGTAGGCTACGAGCAGTACTTC.

This clonotype was recorded at least ten times. CDR3 sequence: CAISQESYGYTF. The CDR3 nucleotides read TGTGCCATCAGCCAGGAAAGCTATGGCTACACCTTC. V gene TRBV10-3 combines with J gene TRBJ1-2; D call uncertain. Germline lookup yields CDR1 ENHRY and CDR2 SYGVKD. The CDR3 has 12 residues. V dropped 6 bases and J dropped 4 bases, with 9 bases sitting between them.